This TCR beta chain was documented in a study of blood T cell repertoires in COVID-19. Only in-frame clones appear in the TCRdb table, and some are missing; sequencing was by immunoSEQ multiplex PCR. The data contain tens of thousands of clones, 85% of them singletons. The germline V and J ends were trimmed by 3 bases and 7 bases, with 19 bases remaining between them. Germline-derived CDR1 and CDR2 are DFQATT and SNEGSKA (reference sequence). The CDR3 is 14 amino acids. This clone came up once. J is TRBJ2-7 and V is TRBV20-1; D is possibly TRBD2 (5 bases). The clonotype comes from a human donor in a cohort sampled during active COVID-19. Input material: peripheral blood. CDR3 amino acids: CSASDGTQRGEQYF. CDR3 DNA sequence: TGCAGTGCTAGTGACGGCACACAGCGAGGGGAGCAGTACTTC.